The sequence of this T cell receptor (beta chain) was determined in a study of T cells in Graves' hyperthyroidism and ophthalmopathy. General study findings and limits: Stable hyperthyroidism was told apart from ophthalmopathy by a model built on 13 V-J features. Researchers found most expanded thyroid clonotypes above 0.001 in blood as well.

Patients aged 18 to 65 had newly diagnosed hyperthyroidism that had lasted under 2 months. CDR1 is DFQATT and CDR2 is SNEGSKA in the germline V gene (reference sequence). The V end was cut by 7 bases, the J end by 9 bases, with 18 bases between. CDR3 length: 12 amino acids. Amplification yielded TCR beta CDR3 regions, with RNA transcripts as the source. HTBI primers drove first-round RT-PCR of the TCR CDR3. TCRdb reanalysed the multiplex PCR reads using MiXCR and keeps one entry per CDR3 protein. The sample includes approximately 560,000 distinct CDR3 sequences, around 46% of them seen just once. This clonotype was counted a few times. Its antigen is currently unknown.

This clonotype originated in a woman under 30 with Graves' hyperthyroidism. V is TRBV20-1 and J is TRBJ1-1; D remains unclear. Sequences were obtained from peripheral blood or thyroid tissue (not recorded which). The CDR3 sequence: CSVLTGSPKAFF. The CDR3 DNA sequence: TGCAGTGTTCTGACTGGCAGCCCCAAAGCTTTCTTT.